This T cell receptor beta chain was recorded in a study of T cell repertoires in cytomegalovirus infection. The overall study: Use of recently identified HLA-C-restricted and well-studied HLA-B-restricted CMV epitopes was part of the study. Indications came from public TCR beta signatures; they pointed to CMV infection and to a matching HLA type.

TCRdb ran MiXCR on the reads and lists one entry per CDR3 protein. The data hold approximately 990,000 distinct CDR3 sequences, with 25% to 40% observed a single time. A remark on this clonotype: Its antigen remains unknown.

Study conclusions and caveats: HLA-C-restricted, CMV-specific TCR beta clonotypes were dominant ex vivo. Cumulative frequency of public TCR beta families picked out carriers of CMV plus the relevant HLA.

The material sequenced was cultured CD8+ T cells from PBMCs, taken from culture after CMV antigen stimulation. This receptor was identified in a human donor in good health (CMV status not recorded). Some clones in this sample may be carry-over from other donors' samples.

The CDR3 DNA sequence: TGTGCCAGCAGCTTAGGGCTCCAACTTTATGGCTACACCTTC. Translated: CASSLGLQLYGYTF. The rearrangement uses TRBV7-8 and TRBJ1-2; D uncertain. The V gene's germline CDR1 is SGHVS and CDR2 FQNEAQ. The CDR3 consists of 14 residues. The V gene lost 1 base and the J gene lost 5 bases, with 11 bases spanning the gap.